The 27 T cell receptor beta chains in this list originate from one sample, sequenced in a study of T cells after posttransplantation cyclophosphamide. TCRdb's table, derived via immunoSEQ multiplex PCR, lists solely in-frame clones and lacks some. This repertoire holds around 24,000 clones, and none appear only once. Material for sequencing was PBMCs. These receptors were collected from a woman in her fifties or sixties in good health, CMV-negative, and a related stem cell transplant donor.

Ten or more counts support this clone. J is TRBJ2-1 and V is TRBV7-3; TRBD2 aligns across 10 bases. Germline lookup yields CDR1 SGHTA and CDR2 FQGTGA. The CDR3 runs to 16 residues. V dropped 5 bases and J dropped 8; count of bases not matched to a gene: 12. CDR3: CASSPIGLAGVHEQFF. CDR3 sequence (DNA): TGTGCCAGCAGCCCTATCGGGCTAGCGGGAGTGCATGAGCAGTTCTTC.

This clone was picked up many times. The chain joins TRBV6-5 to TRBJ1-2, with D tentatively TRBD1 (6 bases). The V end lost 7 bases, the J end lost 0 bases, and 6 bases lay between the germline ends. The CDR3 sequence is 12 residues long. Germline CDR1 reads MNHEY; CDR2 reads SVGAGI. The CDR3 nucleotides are TGTGCCAGCAAGGGGGCTAACTATGGCTACACCTTC. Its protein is CASKGANYGYTF.

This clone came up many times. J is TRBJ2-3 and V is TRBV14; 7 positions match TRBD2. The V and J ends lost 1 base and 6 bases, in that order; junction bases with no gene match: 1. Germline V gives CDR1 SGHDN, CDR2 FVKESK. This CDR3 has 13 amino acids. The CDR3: CASSQVSGDTQYF. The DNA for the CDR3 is TGTGCCAGCAGCCAAGTTAGCGGGGATACGCAGTATTTT.

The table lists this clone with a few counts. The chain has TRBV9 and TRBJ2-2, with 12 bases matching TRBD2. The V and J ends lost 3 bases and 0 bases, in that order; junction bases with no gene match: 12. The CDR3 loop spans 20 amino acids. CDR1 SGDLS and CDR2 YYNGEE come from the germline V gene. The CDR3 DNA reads TGTGCCAGCAGCGCCGGACCGACTAGCGGGGGTTACGCGAACACCGGGGAGCTGTTTTTT. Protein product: CASSAGPTSGGYANTGELFF.

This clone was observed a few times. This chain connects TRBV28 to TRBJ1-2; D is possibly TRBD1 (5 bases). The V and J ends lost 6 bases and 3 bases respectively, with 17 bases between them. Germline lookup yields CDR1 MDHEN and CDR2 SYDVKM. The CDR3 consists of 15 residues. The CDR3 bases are TGTGCCAGCAGGGATTCCGGGACTGGGGACTATGGCTACACCTTC. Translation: CASRDSGTGDYGYTF.

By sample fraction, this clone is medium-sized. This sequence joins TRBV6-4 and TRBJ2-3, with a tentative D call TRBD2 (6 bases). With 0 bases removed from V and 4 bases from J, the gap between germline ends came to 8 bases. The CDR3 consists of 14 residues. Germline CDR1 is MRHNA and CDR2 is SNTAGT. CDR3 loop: CASSDSGGADTQYF. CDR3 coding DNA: TGTGCCAGCAGTGACTCGGGGGGTGCAGATACGCAGTATTTT.

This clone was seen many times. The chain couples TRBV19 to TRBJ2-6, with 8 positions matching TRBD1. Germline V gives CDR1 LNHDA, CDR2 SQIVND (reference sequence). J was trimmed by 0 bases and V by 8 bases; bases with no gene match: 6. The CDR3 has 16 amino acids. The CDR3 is CASGDRLSSGANVLTF. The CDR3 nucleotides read TGTGCCAGTGGGGACAGGTTAAGCTCTGGGGCCAACGTCCTGACTTTC.

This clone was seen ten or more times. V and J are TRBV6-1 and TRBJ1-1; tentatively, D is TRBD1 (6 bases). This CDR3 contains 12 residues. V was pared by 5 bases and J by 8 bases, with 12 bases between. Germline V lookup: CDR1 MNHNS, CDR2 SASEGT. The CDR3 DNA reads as TGTGCCAGCAGTTGGGTACAGGGAGAAGCTTTCTTT. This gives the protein CASSWVQGEAFF.

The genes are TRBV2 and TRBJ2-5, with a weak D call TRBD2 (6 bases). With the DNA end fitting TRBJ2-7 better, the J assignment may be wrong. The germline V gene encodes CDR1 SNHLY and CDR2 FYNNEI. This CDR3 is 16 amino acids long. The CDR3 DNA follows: TGTGCCAGCAGGGAGTCAGGGAGCGGGCCACCCTACGAGCAGTACTTC. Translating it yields CASRESGSGPPYEQYF.

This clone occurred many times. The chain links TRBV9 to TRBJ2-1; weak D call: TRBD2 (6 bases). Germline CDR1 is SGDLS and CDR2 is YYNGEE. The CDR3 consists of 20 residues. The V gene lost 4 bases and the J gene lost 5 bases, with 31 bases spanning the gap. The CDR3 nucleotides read TGTGCCAGCAGCCCCCCCCGGGGGAATTCCGGACCCGCTAGCCACAATGAGCAGTTCTTC. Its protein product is CASSPPRGNSGPASHNEQFF.

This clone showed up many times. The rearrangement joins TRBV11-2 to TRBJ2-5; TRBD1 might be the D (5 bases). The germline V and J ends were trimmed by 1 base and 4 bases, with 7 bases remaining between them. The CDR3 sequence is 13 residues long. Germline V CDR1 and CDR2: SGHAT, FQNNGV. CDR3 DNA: TGTGCCAGCAGCTTAGGGGGCGCAGAGACCCAGTACTTC. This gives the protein CASSLGGAETQYF.

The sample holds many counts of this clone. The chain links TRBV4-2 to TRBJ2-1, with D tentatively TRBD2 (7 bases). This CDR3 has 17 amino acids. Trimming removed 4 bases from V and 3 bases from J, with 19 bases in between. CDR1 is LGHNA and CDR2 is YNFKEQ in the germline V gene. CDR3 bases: TGTGCCAGCAGCCCGAGGGGAGGGGGGGGCCTCTACAATGAGCAGTTCTTC. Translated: CASSPRGGGGLYNEQFF.

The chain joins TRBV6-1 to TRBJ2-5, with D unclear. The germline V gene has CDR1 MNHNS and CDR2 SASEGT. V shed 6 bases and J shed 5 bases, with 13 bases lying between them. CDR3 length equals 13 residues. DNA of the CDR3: TGTGCCAGCAGCCGAGAGAGGTCCGAGACCCAGTACTTC. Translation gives CASSRERSETQYF.

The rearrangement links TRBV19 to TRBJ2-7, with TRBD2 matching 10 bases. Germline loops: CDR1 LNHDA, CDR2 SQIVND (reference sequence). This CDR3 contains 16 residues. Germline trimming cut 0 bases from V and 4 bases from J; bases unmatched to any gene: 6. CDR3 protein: CASSIERAGGRYEQYF. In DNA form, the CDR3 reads TGTGCCAGTAGTATAGAACGAGCGGGAGGGCGTTACGAGCAGTACTTC.

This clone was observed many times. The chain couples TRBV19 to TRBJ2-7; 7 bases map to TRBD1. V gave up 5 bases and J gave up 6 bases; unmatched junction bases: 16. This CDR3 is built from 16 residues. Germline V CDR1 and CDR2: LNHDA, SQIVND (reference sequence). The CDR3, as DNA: TGTGCCAGTAGTCCTCACTACAGGGGAACCCTAGCCGAGCAGTACTTC. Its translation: CASSPHYRGTLAEQYF.

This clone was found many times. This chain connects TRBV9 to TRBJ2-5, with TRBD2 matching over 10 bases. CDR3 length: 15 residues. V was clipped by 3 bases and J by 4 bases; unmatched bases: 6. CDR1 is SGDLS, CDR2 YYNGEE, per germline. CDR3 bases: TGTGCCAGCAGCGGGGGAGCTAGCGGGGGAGAGACCCAGTACTTC. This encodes CASSGGASGGETQYF.

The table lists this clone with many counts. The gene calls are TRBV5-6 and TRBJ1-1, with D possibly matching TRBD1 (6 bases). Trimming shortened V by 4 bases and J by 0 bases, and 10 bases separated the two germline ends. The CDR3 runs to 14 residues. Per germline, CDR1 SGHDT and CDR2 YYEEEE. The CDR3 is CASSTDSLNTEAFF. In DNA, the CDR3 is TGTGCCAGCAGCACGGACAGTTTGAACACTGAAGCTTTCTTT.

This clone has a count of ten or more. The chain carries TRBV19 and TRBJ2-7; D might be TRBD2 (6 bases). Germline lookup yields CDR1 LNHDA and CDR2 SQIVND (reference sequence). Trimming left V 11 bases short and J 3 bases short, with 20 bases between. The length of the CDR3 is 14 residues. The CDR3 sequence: CAGVGHKGLYEQYV. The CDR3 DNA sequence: TGTGCCGGGGTGGGGCATAAGGGACTCTACGAGCAGTACGTC.

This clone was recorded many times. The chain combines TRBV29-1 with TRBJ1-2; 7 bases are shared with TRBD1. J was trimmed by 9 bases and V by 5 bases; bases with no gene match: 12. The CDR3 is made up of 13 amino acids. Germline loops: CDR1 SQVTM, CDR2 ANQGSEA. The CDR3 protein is CSVSKTGVESYTF. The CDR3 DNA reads TGCAGCGTTTCAAAAACAGGGGTAGAGAGCTACACCTTC.

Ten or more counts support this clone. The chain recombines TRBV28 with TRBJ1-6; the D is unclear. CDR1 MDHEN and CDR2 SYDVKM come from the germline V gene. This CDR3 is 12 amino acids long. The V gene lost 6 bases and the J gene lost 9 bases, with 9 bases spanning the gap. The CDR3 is CASRVAGSPLHF. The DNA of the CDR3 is TGTGCCAGCAGGGTGGCAGGTTCACCCCTCCACTTT.

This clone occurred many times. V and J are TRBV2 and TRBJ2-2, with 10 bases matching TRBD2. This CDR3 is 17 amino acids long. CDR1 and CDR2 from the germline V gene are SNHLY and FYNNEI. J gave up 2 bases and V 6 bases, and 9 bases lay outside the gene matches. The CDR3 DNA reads TGTGCCAGCAGCCGGGGGGGGACTAGCGTTAACACCGGGGAGCTGTTTTTT. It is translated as CASSRGGTSVNTGELFF.

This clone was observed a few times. CDR3 bases: TGTGCCAGCAGCTCTTTCATGACAGGGGTGGATACGCAGTATTTT. Protein product: CASSSFMTGVDTQYF. V and J are TRBV7-6 and TRBJ2-3; 8 nucleotides match TRBD1. The germline V gene encodes CDR1 SGHVS and CDR2 FNYEAQ. The CDR3 is 15 amino acids. Losses at the gene ends were 4 bases for V and 6 bases for J; bases not matched to a gene: 9.

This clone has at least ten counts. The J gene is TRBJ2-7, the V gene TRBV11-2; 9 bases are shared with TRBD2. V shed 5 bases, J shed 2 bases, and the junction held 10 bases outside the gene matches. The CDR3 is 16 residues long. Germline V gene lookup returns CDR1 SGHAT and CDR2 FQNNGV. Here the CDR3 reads CASSPWTSDQTYEQYF. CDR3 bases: TGTGCCAGCAGCCCTTGGACTAGCGACCAGACCTACGAGCAGTACTTC.

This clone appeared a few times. The CDR3 here is CASSPTTAGSQPQHF. As DNA, the CDR3 is TGTGCCAGCAGCCCCACCACGGCAGGTTCACAGCCCCAGCATTTT. J is TRBJ1-5 and V is TRBV5-6; no definite D call. CDR3 length: 15 residues. Trimming took off 4 bases at V and 7 bases at J, with 18 bases between the two ends. Germline values: CDR1 SGHDT, CDR2 YYEEEE. Full variable domain (missing parts from reference TRBV5-6 and TRBJ1-5): DAGVTQSPTHLIKTRGQQVTLRCSPKSGHDTVSWYQQALGQGPQFIFQYYEEEERQRGNFPDRFSGHQFPNYSSELNVNALLLGDSALYLCASSPTTAGSQPQHFGDGTRLSIL.

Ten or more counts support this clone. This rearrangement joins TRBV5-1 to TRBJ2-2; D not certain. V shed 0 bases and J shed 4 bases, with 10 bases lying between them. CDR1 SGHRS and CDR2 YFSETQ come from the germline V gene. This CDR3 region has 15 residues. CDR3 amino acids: CASSLVATATGELFF. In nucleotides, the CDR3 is TGCGCCAGCAGCTTGGTCGCTACCGCCACCGGGGAGCTGTTTTTT.

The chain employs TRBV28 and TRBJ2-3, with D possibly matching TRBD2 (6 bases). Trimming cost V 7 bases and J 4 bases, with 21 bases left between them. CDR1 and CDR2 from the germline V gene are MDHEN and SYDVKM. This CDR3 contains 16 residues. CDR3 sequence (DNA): TGTGCCAGCACCCCGCTGAGGTCCGGGGGATCAGATACGCAGTATTTT. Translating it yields CASTPLRSGGSDTQYF.

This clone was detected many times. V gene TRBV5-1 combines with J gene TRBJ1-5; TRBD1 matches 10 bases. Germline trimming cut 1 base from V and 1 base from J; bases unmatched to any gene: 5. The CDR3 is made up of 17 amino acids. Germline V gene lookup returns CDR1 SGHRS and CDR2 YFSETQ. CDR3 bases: TGCGCCAGCAGCTTGCCCGGGGGACAGGGGAGCAATCAGCCCCAGCATTTT. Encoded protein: CASSLPGGQGSNQPQHF.